What follows are 7 T cell receptor beta chains derived from one specimen sequenced in a study of T cell responses to AZD1222 COVID-19 vaccine. Clones were sequenced by immunoSEQ multiplex PCR, and TCRdb holds only the in-frame ones, with some missing. The sample consists of 75,000 to 100,000 clones, roughly nine tenths of them appearing once. The source material was peripheral blood, sampled on day 0 of AZD1222 vaccination. These TCRs come from an adult in good health.

This chain connects TRBV25-1 to TRBJ1-2; D is perhaps TRBD1 (5 bases). In germline, CDR1 is MGHDK, CDR2 SYGVNS. The CDR3 totals 14 residues. V was clipped by 4 bases and J by 5 bases, with 14 bases between them. The CDR3 DNA follows: TGTGCCAGCAGTGGTGCGCAAGGGGCTTATGGCTACACCTTC. Encoded protein: CASSGAQGAYGYTF.

This sequence joins TRBV29-1 and TRBJ1-6, with D perhaps TRBD1 (6 bases). V was pared by 4 bases and J by 7 bases, with 14 bases between. This CDR3 region has 14 residues. The V gene's germline CDR1 is SQVTM and CDR2 ANQGSEA. The CDR3 loop reads CSVALTGNNSPLHF. The CDR3 DNA reads as TGCAGCGTTGCCCTCACAGGGAACAATTCACCCCTCCACTTT. The complete variable domain, with remaining parts taken from reference TRBV29-1 and TRBJ1-6, reads SAVISQKPSRDICQRGTSLTIQCQVDSQVTMMFWYRQQPGQSLTLIATANQGSEATYESGFVIDKFPISRPNLTFSTLTVSNMSPEDSSIYLCSVALTGNNSPLHFGNGTRLTVT.

The chain employs TRBV4-2 and TRBJ1-6, with 7 bases identical to TRBD1. The junction had 3 bases not matched to a gene; V was cut back by 1 base and J by 9 bases. CDR1 is LGHNA and CDR2 is YNFKEQ in the germline V gene. The CDR3 covers 14 residues. CDR3 in DNA: TGTGCCAGCAGCCAAGGGGACAGTGTTTCACCCCTCCACTTT. Protein sequence: CASSQGDSVSPLHF.

The chain uses TRBV28 and TRBJ1-2; D not resolved. Germline assignment: CDR1 MDHEN and CDR2 SYDVKM. The ends were cut back, 5 bases at V and 6 bases at J, with 13 bases in the middle. This CDR3 is built from 13 residues. The CDR3 nucleotides read TGTGCCAGCAGTAAACAGAGGGCAGATGGCTACACCTTC. This translates into CASSKQRADGYTF.

The chain carries TRBV7-2 and TRBJ2-3; the D gene is possibly TRBD2 (5 bases). CDR1 is SGHTA, CDR2 FQGNSA, per germline. Trimming took off 2 bases at V and 3 bases at J, with 9 bases between the two ends. The CDR3 consists of 14 residues. CDR3 bases: TGTGCCAGCAGCTTAATTTCGGGGACAGATACGCAGTATTTT. This translates into CASSLISGTDTQYF.

The chain combines TRBV6-6 with TRBJ1-2; 8 bases map to TRBD1. The junction had 8 bases not matched to a gene; V was cut back by 4 bases and J by 4 bases. CDR1 and CDR2 from the germline V gene are MNHNY and SVGAGI (reference sequence). This CDR3 contains 15 residues. The CDR3 is CASSSTQGDLYGYTF. Here the CDR3 DNA reads TGTGCCAGCAGTTCCACACAGGGGGACCTCTATGGCTACACCTTC.

The gene calls are TRBV6-4 and TRBJ2-1, with 7 bases matching TRBD1. The ends lost 6 bases at V and 8 bases at J; junction bases unmatched: 13. CDR1 is MRHNA, CDR2 SNTAGT, per germline. The CDR3 totals 15 residues. The CDR3 DNA reads as TGTGCCAGCAGAAAAGGGACAGCGCCTACCGATGAGCAGTTCTTC. This sequence encodes CASRKGTAPTDEQFF.